These 5 T cell receptor beta chains share one sample of origin, sequenced in a study of neoadjuvant anti-PD-1 for oral cavity cancer (dated by TCRdb to the early 2020s). Library construction relied on the immunoSEQ multiplex PCR assay. TCRdb retrieved this table from immuneACCESS and kept in-frame rearrangements only. Not all clones are present; in checked studies, unresolved V genes account for under half, and no reason is known for the remainder. The sample has some 11,000 clones on record, roughly 70% of them singletons. The ten largest make up under 7.5% of the sample. The label giving this sample's time point can be read as: before neoadjuvant nivolumab. Sample: tumor tissue, taken before nivolumab (anti-PD-1) treatment. The receptors stem from a person between 40 and 80 years old with oral cavity squamous cell carcinoma. The donor label of this sample is uncertain.

This clone was observed a few times. The chain couples TRBV19 to TRBJ1-1; D gene unclear. The germline V gene has CDR1 LNHDA and CDR2 SQIVND (reference sequence). This CDR3 contains 15 residues. The V and J ends lost 3 bases and 1 base respectively, with 12 bases between them. The CDR3: CASSMILGKNTEAFF. The DNA for the CDR3 is TGTGCCAGTAGTATGATCCTGGGGAAGAACACTGAAGCTTTCTTT.

This clone was recorded a few times. The chain combines TRBV27 with TRBJ2-3; 11 nucleotides line up with TRBD1. Germline CDR1 MNHEY, CDR2 SMNVEV (reference sequence). This CDR3 is built from 14 residues. J was trimmed by 6 bases and V by 6 bases; bases with no gene match: 5. CDR3: CASRIRDRGDTQYF. Here the CDR3 DNA reads TGTGCCAGCAGGATCCGGGACAGGGGGGATACGCAGTATTTT.

The rearrangement uses TRBV28 and TRBJ1-1, with a tentative D call TRBD1 (5 bases). Trimming removed 5 bases at V and 3 bases at J, with 25 bases between. This CDR3 is built from 18 residues. Germline V lookup: CDR1 MDHEN, CDR2 SYDVKM. The CDR3 sequence: CASSPLPSPDRWDTEAFF. The CDR3 coding sequence is TGTGCCAGCAGTCCCCTCCCGTCTCCTGACAGATGGGACACTGAAGCTTTCTTT.

V and J are TRBV5-1 and TRBJ2-6; 11 bases map to TRBD1. Unmatched junction bases numbered 8, after V lost 4 bases and J lost 5 bases. This CDR3 has 17 residues. The germline gives CDR1 SGHRS, CDR2 YFSETQ. As DNA, the CDR3 is TGCGCCAGCAGCAGCGGACAGGGGGCGCTAAGGGCCAACGTCCTGACTTTC. This translates into CASSSGQGALRANVLTF.

The chain links TRBV18 to TRBJ1-3; unclear D gene. The ends were cut back, 2 bases at V and 0 bases at J, with 8 bases in the middle. Germline V CDR1 and CDR2: KGHSH, LQKENI. The CDR3 loop spans 15 amino acids. In DNA form, the CDR3 reads TGTGCCAGCTCACCAATAGGCAACTCTGGAAACACCATATATTTT. As protein: CASSPIGNSGNTIYF. The full variable domain, its missing parts supplied by reference TRBV18 and TRBJ1-3, is NAGVMQNPRHLVRRRGQEARLRCSPMKGHSHVYWYRQLPEEGLKFMVYLQKENIIDESGMPKERFSAEFPKEGPSILRIQQVVRGDSAAYFCASSPIGNSGNTIYFGEGSWLTVV.